This TCR beta chain was identified during a study of graft-versus-host responses after intestinal transplantation. Clones were read by immunoSEQ multiplex PCR, and TCRdb kept only the in-frame ones, dropping some. This sample has tens of thousands of clones, with 85% to 95% found just once. The germline V and J ends were trimmed by 5 bases and 4 bases, with 12 bases remaining between them. This CDR3 has 12 residues. CDR1 SQVTM and CDR2 ANQGSEA come from the germline V gene. As for this clone: The antigen is not known.

Sequenced material: unstimulated CD8+ T cells sorted from spleen or lymph node cells, taken before intestinal transplant. This clonotype was obtained from a human donor who received an intestinal transplant. The V gene is TRBV29-1, the J gene TRBJ2-7; D is perhaps TRBD1 (7 bases). In DNA form, the CDR3 reads TGCAGCGTTTCCCAGGGGGGATACGAGCAGTACTTC. Its protein product is CSVSQGGYEQYF.